This entry is about one T cell receptor (beta chain). Its antigen is as yet unknown. The data were obtained in a study of lymphopenia after photon versus proton radiotherapy. Broader study findings: Post-nadir diversity loss with photons came from oligoclonal expansion, particularly CD8+ Temra cells.

Clones were read by immunoSEQ multiplex PCR, and TCRdb kept only the in-frame ones, dropping some. The sample yields 60,000 to 75,000 clones, approximately 86% seen once. The starting material was peripheral blood, obtained from a patient treated with photon-based radiotherapy. The TCR sequence derives from a man between 40 and 49 years old with gastric cancer.

CDR3 DNA sequence: TGTGCCAGCAGTGCGGGTCTTAGCAATCAGCCCCAGCATTTT. Residues: CASSAGLSNQPQHF. J is TRBJ1-5 and V is TRBV2, with D unresolved. Germline V CDR1 and CDR2: SNHLY, FYNNEI. Trimming took off 4 bases at V and 0 bases at J, with 7 bases between the two ends. The CDR3 has 14 amino acids.